Each of the 32 T cell receptor beta chains below was sequenced from the same sample in a study of T cells in women clearing cervical HPV infection. Using immunoSEQ multiplex PCR, the repertoire was profiled, and TCRdb retains in-frame clones only, with some absent. In all, the sample yields more than 15,000 clones. The specimen sequenced was blood buffy coat. The receptor source for this set is a woman aged 18-69 years with a cervical HPV16 infection that either progressed to CIN3+ or cleared (not recorded which).

Comment on this clone: The missing CDR3 end, 3 residues past where the read stops, is filled in from the germline J gene. V gene TRBV18 combines with J gene TRBJ1-2; 9 positions match TRBD1. Germline CDR1 is KGHSH and CDR2 is LQKENI. This CDR3 region has 15 residues. V was clipped by 1 base and J by 2 bases; unmatched bases: 2. The CDR3 protein is CASSPRTGVNYGYTF. CDR3 bases read: TGTGCCAGCTCACCACGGACAGGGGTCAACTATGGC. The entire variable domain, with the rest obtained from reference TRBV18 and TRBJ1-2, is as follows: NAGVMQNPRHLVRRRGQEARLRCSPMKGHSHVYWYRQLPEEGLKFMVYLQKENIIDESGMPKERFSAEFPKEGPSILRIQQVVRGDSAAYFCASSPRTGVNYGYTFGSGTRLTVV.

The CDR3 bases that were read are TGTGCCAGCTCACCCGGACTGGCCGGGGAG. Its translation is CASSPGLAGE. The complete CDR3 sequence is CASSPGLAGELFF. V is TRBV18 and J is TRBJ2-2, with D possibly matching TRBD2 (5 bases). The read ends 3 residues early relative to the CDR3; the germline J gene fills the gap. Germline V CDR1 and CDR2: KGHSH, LQKENI. The CDR3 length is 13 residues. V was clipped by 3 bases and J by 6 bases, with 8 bases between them.

This clone shows up as medium-sized by frequency. The observed sequence ends 3 residues before the CDR3 terminus, with the missing tail filled in from the germline J gene. The chain couples TRBV2 to TRBJ1-2, with unresolved D. From germline, CDR1 is SNHLY and CDR2 FYNNEI. CDR3 size: 12 residues. The CDR3 spells CASSVEGPGYTF. CDR3 bases read: TGTGCCAGCAGTGTTGAGGGTCCAGGC.

Regarding this clone: Sequencing ends 3 residues short of the CDR3 end; the germline J gene provides the rest. The chain recombines TRBV29-1 with TRBJ1-2, with a tentative D call TRBD1 (5 bases). The CDR3 runs to 13 residues. Trimming shortened V by 6 bases and J by 4 bases, and 15 bases separated the two germline ends. Looked up from germline, CDR1 is SQVTM and CDR2 is ANQGSEA. The CDR3: CSVVQARGYGYTF. The CDR3 DNA, read in part, is TGCAGCGTAGTACAGGCAAGGGGCTATGGC.

Note on this clone: Sequencing ends 3 residues short of the CDR3 end; the germline J gene provides the rest. The V and J genes are TRBV19 and TRBJ2-7; tentative D call: TRBD2 (5 bases). Germline V gives CDR1 LNHDA, CDR2 SQIVND (reference sequence). Trimming pared 3 bases from V and 4 bases from J, leaving 19 bases between. This CDR3 is built from 16 residues. CDR3 loop: CASSITLRRSPYEQYF. The sequenced CDR3 bases are TGTGCCAGTAGTATCACTCTGCGGAGGAGCCCTTACGAG.

On this clone itself: The sequence runs out 3 residues before the end of the CDR3; the remainder is reconstructed from the germline J gene. The rearrangement links TRBV20-1 to TRBJ2-7; weak D call: TRBD1 (6 bases). The germline V gene encodes CDR1 DFQATT and CDR2 SNEGSKA (reference sequence). V was shortened by 3 bases and J by 1 base, with 10 bases between the two germline ends. CDR3 size: 13 residues. The covered CDR3 bases are TGCAGTGCTAGGCCCGGACAGTCCTACGAG. This translates into CSARPGQSYE. The CDR3 reads in full as CSARPGQSYEQYF.

As for this clone: Read coverage stops 3 residues before the CDR3 terminus; the germline J gene supplies the remainder. This chain uses TRBV2 with TRBJ1-2; D not resolved. The V end was cut by 3 bases, the J end by 6 bases, with 2 bases between. The germline V gene has CDR1 SNHLY and CDR2 FYNNEI. The CDR3 extends over 10 amino acids. The CDR3 spells CASSDNGYTF. The sequenced part of the CDR3 DNA is TGTGCCAGCAGTGACAATGGC.

On this clone: With the read ending 3 residues before the CDR3 end, the germline J gene is used to fill in that end. The chain recombines TRBV24-1 with TRBJ2-3; 11 nucleotides line up with TRBD2. The CDR3 loop spans 17 amino acids. V trimming: 2 bases; J trimming: 2 bases; junction bases outside the gene matches: 5. Germline V gene lookup returns CDR1 KGHDR and CDR2 SFDVKD. The covered CDR3 bases are TGTGCCACCAGTGATTCCGGGACTAGCGGTTACACAGATACG. Amino acids: CATSDSGTSGYTDT. The CDR3, in full, reads CATSDSGTSGYTDTQYF.

Judged by frequency, this clone is medium-sized (0.01 to 0.1%). The CDR3 DNA, read in part, is TGTGCCAGCAGCTTAAACGGGGGGGGGCACTCCGGGGAG. This translates into CASSLNGGGHSGE. The complete CDR3 sequence is CASSLNGGGHSGELFF. This sequence joins TRBV7-3 and TRBJ2-2, with 8 bases lining up with TRBD2. The read gets to within 3 residues of the CDR3 end, and the germline J gene fills in the rest. Unmatched junction bases numbered 7, after V lost 1 base and J lost 6 bases. The CDR3 loop spans 16 amino acids. Germline V gives CDR1 SGHTA, CDR2 FQGTGA.

Concerning this clone: The read gets to within 3 residues of the CDR3 end, and the germline J gene fills in the rest. This rearrangement joins TRBV16 to TRBJ1-2; D possibly corresponds to TRBD1 (5 bases). CDR3 length: 12 residues. V was pared by 2 bases and J by 7 bases, with 8 bases between. Germline lookup yields CDR1 KGHSY and CDR2 FQNENV. The part of the CDR3 DNA that was read is TGTGCCAGCAGCCAAGGGGGGTTTGGC. It translates to CASSQGGFG. The whole CDR3 protein is CASSQGGFGYTF.

As regards this clone: The read ends 3 residues before the CDR3 terminus; that terminus is restored from the germline J gene. V is TRBV9 and J is TRBJ2-2, with 13 bases aligning to TRBD2. The CDR3 covers 15 residues. With 2 bases clipped from V and 8 bases from J, the junction kept 3 bases outside the gene matches. Germline values: CDR1 SGDLS, CDR2 YYNGEE. The CDR3 sequence: CASSVGLAGKGELFF. CDR3 DNA, as far as it was read: TGTGCCAGCAGCGTGGGACTAGCGGGAAAGGGGGAG.

On this clone: Coverage ceases 3 residues before the CDR3 finishes, and the germline J gene fills in the end. This sequence joins TRBV5-1 and TRBJ1-2, with D tentatively TRBD1 (6 bases). The CDR3 spans 14 residues. From germline, CDR1 is SGHRS and CDR2 YFSETQ. V was pared by 6 bases and J by 0 bases, with 12 bases between. Incomplete CDR3 DNA: TGCGCCAGCACAACCGGGACAACTAACTATGGC. This codes for CASTTGTTNYG. The entire CDR3 reads CASTTGTTNYGYTF.

Comments on this clone: The read halts 3 residues ahead of the CDR3 end, with the missing end drawn from the germline J gene. The V and J genes are TRBV20-1 and TRBJ2-5, with 8 bases that match TRBD2. Germline V gene data show CDR1 as DFQATT and CDR2 as SNEGSKA (reference sequence). The CDR3 extends over 15 amino acids. V was pared by 6 bases and J by 4 bases, with 13 bases of the junction left unmatched. The CDR3 sequence: CSARLASLGGETQYF. The CDR3 bases that were read are TGCAGTGCGAGACTAGCGTCCTTGGGGGGAGAGACC.

In regard to this clone: The read falls 3 residues short of the CDR3 end, and the missing part is taken from the germline J gene. The chain couples TRBV30 to TRBJ1-6; 8 positions match TRBD1. The CDR3 spans 14 residues. In germline, CDR1 is GTSNPN, CDR2 SVGIG (reference sequence). The trim removed 3 bases at V and 5 bases at J, leaving 3 bases unmatched. The part of the CDR3 DNA that was read is TGTGCCTGGAGGACAGGGGATAATAATTCACCC. Its protein product is CAWRTGDNNSP. From start to end, the CDR3 is CAWRTGDNNSPLHF.

Points on this clone: The junction shows a germline mismatch at one end, possibly a read error. The missing CDR3 end, 3 residues past where the read stops, is filled in from the germline J gene. The genes are TRBV4-2 and TRBJ2-5, with 7 bases aligning to TRBD1. The CDR3 runs 14 residues. Germline V gives CDR1 LGHNA, CDR2 YNFKEQ. CDR3 sequence: CASSRDRSEETQYF. The CDR3 DNA, read in part, is TGCGCCAGCAGCCGGGACAGATCGGAAGAGACC.

Comments on this clone: The CDR3 goes on 3 residues after the read ends, and that part is filled in from the germline J gene. This chain uses TRBV7-3 with TRBJ2-5, with D perhaps TRBD1 (6 bases). CDR1 is SGHTA, CDR2 FQGTGA, per germline. Trimming shortened V by 1 base and J by 2 bases, and 11 bases separated the two germline ends. The CDR3 has 15 amino acids. The CDR3 protein is CASSLKWGLQETQYF. The CDR3 DNA, read in part, is TGTGCCAGCAGCTTAAAATGGGGGCTGCAAGAGACC.

As regards this clone: The read terminates 3 residues before the CDR3 end, so the remaining end is supplied by the germline J gene. V usage is TRBV4-1 and J usage is TRBJ1-6; 7 nucleotides match TRBD1. This CDR3 region has 16 residues. Germline-derived CDR1 and CDR2 are MGHRA and YSYEKL. The V segment lost 3 bases and the J segment 6 bases; nucleotides outside the gene matches: 8. The sequenced part of the CDR3 DNA is TGCGCCAGCAGCCAGCTACCGGGACAGAGTAATTCACCC. Its translation: CASSQLPGQSNSP. The whole CDR3 protein reads CASSQLPGQSNSPLHF.

On this clone itself: The sequence runs out 3 residues before the end of the CDR3; the remainder is reconstructed from the germline J gene. The chain links TRBV6-4 to TRBJ2-1, with 12 bases fitting TRBD1. This CDR3 is 15 amino acids long. The V and J ends lost 1 base and 8 bases, in that order; junction bases with no gene match: 3. The germline V gene has CDR1 MRHNA and CDR2 SNTAGT. CDR3 in amino acids: CASSDWGTGGHEQFF. The DNA read from the CDR3 is TGTGCCAGCAGTGACTGGGGGACAGGGGGCCATGAG.

Notes on this clone: The sequence runs out 3 residues before the end of the CDR3; the remainder is reconstructed from the germline J gene. The chain uses TRBV28 and TRBJ1-4; D is uncertain. The V and J ends lost 6 bases and 5 bases respectively, with 4 bases between them. Germline-derived CDR1 and CDR2 are MDHEN and SYDVKM. This CDR3 is built from 11 residues. The CDR3 DNA, read in part, is TGTGCCAGCAGGTCAAATGAAAAA. Translated: CASRSNEK. The whole CDR3 protein reads CASRSNEKLFF.

Details on this clone: The read gets to within 3 residues of the CDR3 end, and the germline J gene fills in the rest. The V call is TRBV20-1, the J call TRBJ1-5, with TRBD1 identical over 7 bases. The CDR3 runs to 13 residues. With 3 bases clipped from V and 3 bases from J, the junction kept 2 bases outside the gene matches. In germline, CDR1 is DFQATT, CDR2 SNEGSKA (reference sequence). CDR3: CSARGTDNQPQHF. CDR3 DNA (partial): TGCAGTGCTAGGGGGACAGACAATCAGCCC.

As to this clone: The read gets to within 3 residues of the CDR3 end, and the germline J gene fills in the rest. The genes are TRBV19 and TRBJ1-5, with D hard to call. From germline, CDR1 is LNHDA and CDR2 SQIVND (reference sequence). The V end was cut by 5 bases, the J end by 7 bases, with 15 bases between. This CDR3 spans 14 amino acids. CDR3 sequence: CASSVDINPQPQHF. The sequenced part of the CDR3 DNA is TGTGCCAGTAGTGTTGACATCAATCCCCAGCCC. Full variable domain (outside the CDR3, taken from reference TRBV19 and TRBJ1-5): DGGITQSPKYLFRKEGQNVTLSCEQNLNHDAMYWYRQDPGQGLRLIYYSQIVNDFQKGDIAEGYSVSREKKESFPLTVTSAQKNPTAFYLCASSVDINPQPQHFGDGTRLSIL.

Details on this clone: The CDR3 extends 3 residues past the end of the read, so its final part is completed from the germline J gene. This chain uses TRBV20-1 with TRBJ2-3; 9 bases are a match to TRBD1. The germline gives CDR1 DFQATT, CDR2 SNEGSKA (reference sequence). The CDR3 extends over 13 amino acids. The ends lost 8 bases at V and 4 bases at J; junction bases unmatched: 7. CDR3 loop: CSRPDRGADTQYF. Partial CDR3 DNA: TGCAGTCGACCGGACAGGGGAGCAGATACG.

As to this clone: With the read ending 3 residues before the CDR3 end, the germline J gene is used to fill in that end. The chain uses TRBV29-1 and TRBJ1-5; weak D call: TRBD1 (5 bases). The CDR3 spans 13 residues. The germline CDR1 and CDR2 sequences are SQVTM and ANQGSEA. Trimming pared 6 bases from V and 3 bases from J, leaving 12 bases between. The CDR3 loop reads CSVISTVNQPQHF. CDR3 bases read: TGCAGCGTAATATCGACAGTCAATCAGCCC.

In regard to this clone: The read comes to an end 3 residues before the CDR3 does, leaving the germline J gene to fill in the end. The chain combines TRBV5-4 with TRBJ1-4; D remains unclear. Trimming took off 3 bases at V and 6 bases at J, with 9 bases between the two ends. The germline V gene encodes CDR1 SGHNT and CDR2 YYREEE (reference sequence). The CDR3 loop spans 13 amino acids. CDR3 region: CASSSASDEKLFF. CDR3 DNA (partial): TGTGCCAGCAGCTCCGCTTCAGATGAAAAA.

With regard to this clone: The read ends 3 residues shy of where the CDR3 ends; the end is completed using the germline J gene. The genes are TRBV9 and TRBJ1-1; D is uncertain. The germline V and J ends were trimmed by 0 bases and 2 bases, with 8 bases remaining between them. CDR3 length: 14 residues. Germline-derived CDR1 and CDR2 are SGDLS and YYNGEE. CDR3 DNA, as far as it was read: TGTGCCAGCAGCGTAGGTCAGAGTAACACTGAA. Its translation is CASSVGQSNTE. The CDR3 in its entirety is CASSVGQSNTEAFF. The entire variable domain, with the rest obtained from reference TRBV9 and TRBJ1-1, is as follows: DSGVTQTPKHLITATGQRVTLRCSPRSGDLSVYWYQQSLDQGLQFLIQYYNGEERAKGNILERFSAQQFPDLHSELNLSSLELGDSALYFCASSVGQSNTEAFFGQGTRLTVV.

Remarks on this clone: The read ends 3 residues early relative to the CDR3; the germline J gene fills the gap. The chain employs TRBV30 and TRBJ1-2, with TRBD1 matching over 7 bases. The germline V gene has CDR1 GTSNPN and CDR2 SVGIG (reference sequence). V was pared by 2 bases and J by 0 bases, with 12 bases of the junction left unmatched. There are 17 residues in the CDR3. CDR3 DNA, as far as it was read: TGTGCCTGGAGTTTATCCACGGGGACAGAATCTAACTATGGC. Translating it yields CAWSLSTGTESNYG. In full, the CDR3 is CAWSLSTGTESNYGYTF.

As for this clone: The read stops 3 residues short of the end of the CDR3; the missing end is completed from the germline J gene. This chain links TRBV20-1 with TRBJ2-3; possible D gene TRBD2, 6 bases. The CDR3 loop spans 15 amino acids. Germline lookup yields CDR1 DFQATT and CDR2 SNEGSKA (reference sequence). The V end was cut by 1 base, the J end by 6 bases, with 17 bases between. The CDR3 protein is CSARGVVAGSDTQYF. The sequenced CDR3 bases are TGCAGTGCTAGAGGGGTTGTTGCGGGATCGGATACG.

Comments on this clone: The read gets to within 3 residues of the CDR3 end, and the germline J gene fills in the rest. This chain links TRBV20-1 with TRBJ2-7; no clear D gene. Trimming removed 6 bases from V and 2 bases from J, with 11 bases in between. Germline V gives CDR1 DFQATT, CDR2 SNEGSKA (reference sequence). CDR3 length: 12 amino acids. The sequenced CDR3 bases are TGCAGTGCGGGCCGTCAAACCTACGAG. Protein product: CSAGRQTYE. The CDR3 reads in full as CSAGRQTYEQYF.

With respect to this clone: Sequencing ends 3 residues short of the CDR3 end; the germline J gene provides the rest. The rearrangement links TRBV19 to TRBJ1-5; possibly TRBD1 for D (6 bases). This CDR3 spans 17 amino acids. Germline V CDR1 and CDR2: LNHDA, SQIVND (reference sequence). Deletions cut 4 bases from V and 7 bases from J, with 23 bases between. The CDR3: CASSTWTARRTVQPQHF. CDR3 bases read: TGTGCCAGTAGTACCTGGACAGCTCGACGGACCGTACAGCCC.

On this clone itself: The missing CDR3 end, 3 residues past where the read stops, is filled in from the germline J gene. This chain connects TRBV5-6 to TRBJ1-6; D remains ambiguous. Trimming took 0 bases from V and 10 from J, leaving 14 bases between them. This CDR3 is 15 amino acids long. Per the germline V gene, CDR1 is SGHDT and CDR2 is YYEEEE. The CDR3 is CASSLGLAAQSPLHF. Partial CDR3 DNA: TGTGCCAGCAGCTTGGGGTTAGCGGCTCAGTCACCC.

Worth noting for this clone: Read data end 3 residues before the CDR3 end; the end is taken from the germline J gene. The rearrangement joins TRBV10-3 to TRBJ1-6, with 9 bases fitting TRBD1. Unmatched junction bases numbered 8, after V lost 4 bases and J lost 10 bases. The germline gives CDR1 ENHRY, CDR2 SYGVKD. This CDR3 is built from 15 residues. This CDR3 is CAISGPGTGLSPLHF. CDR3 bases read: TGTGCCATCAGTGGCCCGGGGACAGGGTTATCACCC.

A remark on this clone: The sequenced fragment ends 3 residues before the CDR3 boundary, so the rest is inferred from the germline J gene. J is TRBJ1-5 and V is TRBV19; 8 bases match TRBD1. V gave up 1 base and J gave up 4 bases; unmatched junction bases: 3. Germline values: CDR1 LNHDA, CDR2 SQIVND (reference sequence). The length of the CDR3 is 15 residues. Incomplete CDR3 DNA: TGTGCCAGTAGTATAGGGACAGGGATAAATCAGCCC. Its protein product is CASSIGTGINQP. The CDR3 as a whole reads CASSIGTGINQPQHF.